This T cell receptor beta chain was sequenced for a study of blood T cell repertoires in COVID-19. In terms of age and location, participants ranged from roughly 18 to 95 years and lived in about two dozen US areas. Assignments of participants to cohorts depended upon their own reported clinical history. TCRdb keeps only in-frame clones here, not all; method: immunoSEQ multiplex PCR. Of about 240,000 clones listed, around 89% were seen once; the top ten hold about 4%. The source is a woman in her 30s who had recovered from COVID-19. Sample: PBMCs or T cells enriched from blood (not recorded which).

CDR3 DNA: TGTGCCAGCAGCCAGAGAAAAGGGACAGGGGAACCCGATGAAGCTTTCTTT. Its protein is CASSQRKGTGEPDEAFF. The chain is built from TRBV4-2 and TRBJ1-1; 10 bases agree with TRBD1. The V gene's germline CDR1 is LGHNA and CDR2 YNFKEQ. This CDR3 comprises 17 residues. The V and J ends lost 3 bases and 7 bases, in that order; junction bases with no gene match: 14.